The 9 T cell receptor beta chains listed next were all sequenced from one sample in a study of T cell clonality in common variable immunodeficiency. Here immunoSEQ multiplex PCR was the method, and the copy in TCRdb shows in-frame clones only, minus some. The data show about 64,000 clones, with none appearing a single time. Sequenced sample: peripheral blood mononuclear cells. All receptors come from a person between 18 and 69 years old in good health.

This clone was recorded many times. The CDR3 end is not reached by the read, which stops 3 residues before it; the germline J gene fills it in. The chain employs TRBV2 and TRBJ1-5, with D tentatively TRBD1 (5 bases). With 8 bases removed from V and 5 bases from J, the gap between germline ends came to 13 bases. This CDR3 is built from 13 residues. CDR1 and CDR2 from the germline V gene are SNHLY and FYNNEI. The CDR3 DNA, read in part, is TGTGCCAGCGGGGGGGAGGGCTATCAGCCC. This sequence encodes CASGGEGYQP. The full CDR3 sequence reads CASGGEGYQPQHF.

This clone was seen many times. The read is 3 residues too short to cover the CDR3 end, so that end is filled in from the germline J gene. This chain links TRBV20-1 with TRBJ2-5, with TRBD2 identical over 9 bases. From germline, CDR1 is DFQATT and CDR2 SNEGSKA (reference sequence). CDR3 length: 16 residues. CDR3 DNA, as far as it was read: TGCAGTGCTGCGTCATGGGTTAGCGGGGGCCCCAGAACC. Translation: CSAASWVSGGPRT. The whole CDR3 protein reads CSAASWVSGGPRTQYF.

This clone occurred a few times. The read terminates 3 residues before the CDR3 end, so the remaining end is supplied by the germline J gene. The rearrangement joins TRBV7-9 to TRBJ2-4; 8 bases line up with TRBD1. The CDR3 extends over 14 amino acids. The germline CDR1 and CDR2 sequences are SEHNR and FQNEAQ (reference sequence). The CDR3 DNA, read in part, is TGTGCCAGCAGCTTAGTCCAGGGGGCGGTAGGT. Protein product: CASSLVQGAVG. The full CDR3 sequence reads CASSLVQGAVGQYF.

This clone was observed many times. CDR3 bases read: TGCAGTGTCAGAAGGGGGGTAGCGGGAGACGAG. Translated, it gives CSVRRGVAGDE. The full CDR3 reads CSVRRGVAGDEQYF. This chain uses TRBV20-1 with TRBJ2-7; TRBD2 matches 9 bases. The missing CDR3 end, 3 residues past where the read stops, is filled in from the germline J gene. Per the germline V gene, CDR1 is DFQATT and CDR2 is SNEGSKA (reference sequence). The CDR3 consists of 14 residues. V was clipped by 7 bases and J by 5 bases; unmatched bases: 12.

This clone was observed many times. The CDR3 is cut off 3 residues early in the read; its end comes from the germline J gene. The J gene is TRBJ2-1, the V gene TRBV19; no clear D. CDR1 and CDR2 from the germline V gene are LNHDA and SQIVND (reference sequence). V was shortened by 5 bases and J by 4 bases, with 12 bases between the two germline ends. There are 14 residues in the CDR3. CDR3 loop: CASSPRTSYNEQFF. The part of the CDR3 DNA that was read is TGTGCCAGTAGTCCAAGAACATCTTACAATGAG. Full variable domain (missing parts from reference TRBV19 and TRBJ2-1): DGGITQSPKYLFRKEGQNVTLSCEQNLNHDAMYWYRQDPGQGLRLIYYSQIVNDFQKGDIAEGYSVSREKKESFPLTVTSAQKNPTAFYLCASSPRTSYNEQFFGPGTRLTVL.

The table lists this clone with a few counts. This likely reflects a read error, since a far larger clone is one base away. Partial CDR3 DNA: TGTGCCAGCAGGAAACAGGGACCGATGAGCACTGAA. As protein: CASRKQGPMSTE. The whole CDR3 reads CASRKQGPMSTEAFF. The genes are TRBV2 and TRBJ1-1; D is possibly TRBD1 (6 bases). Read sequence stops 3 residues before the CDR3 end, and the germline J gene provides the missing end. Germline V CDR1 and CDR2: SNHLY, FYNNEI. The CDR3 is 15 amino acids. V gave up 6 bases and J gave up 4 bases, with 18 bases separating them. Full variable domain (rest looked up from reference TRBV2 and TRBJ1-1): EPEVTQTPSHQVTQMGQEVILRCVPISNHLYFYWYRQILGQKVEFLVSFYNNEISEKSEIFDDQFSVERPDGSNFTLKIRSTKLEDSAMYFCASRKQGPMSTEAFFGQGTRLTVV.

This clone was counted many times. The read terminates 3 residues ahead of where the CDR3 ends, so the germline J gene completes it. This chain uses TRBV3-1 (or the pseudogene TRBV3-2) with TRBJ2-7; D is uncertain. The CDR3 has 14 residues. Trimming removed 0 bases from V and 3 bases from J, with 9 bases in between. In germline, CDR1 is LGHDT, CDR2 YNNKEL (reference sequence). The CDR3 loop reads CASSQDQFVYEQYF. CDR3 bases read: TGTGCCAGCAGCCAAGATCAGTTTGTCTACGAG.

This clone came up many times. The DNA ends 3 residues before the CDR3 does, and the rest of the CDR3 is filled in from the germline J gene. The gene calls are TRBV6-1 and TRBJ2-1; 8 positions agree with TRBD1. Germline V gives CDR1 MNHNS, CDR2 SASEGT. This CDR3 region has 15 residues. V was pared by 0 bases and J by 7 bases, with 5 bases of the junction left unmatched. The DNA read from the CDR3 is TGTGCCAGCAGTGAAGCAGGACAGGGAAAGAATGAG. Translating it yields CASSEAGQGKNE. The entire CDR3 protein reads CASSEAGQGKNEQFF.

This clone was recorded at least ten times. The read stops 3 residues short of the end of the CDR3; the missing end is completed from the germline J gene. The chain recombines TRBV23-1 with TRBJ1-2; TRBD1 matches at 8 bases. TRBV23-1 is an ORF, and what it does is uncertain. The CDR3 is 13 residues long. The J segment lost 3 bases and the V segment lost 4 bases, leaving 1 base of the junction unmatched. The part of the CDR3 DNA that was read is TGCGCCAGCAGTCCGGACAGGGACTATGGC. Translated: CASSPDRDYG. The whole CDR3 protein is CASSPDRDYGYTF.